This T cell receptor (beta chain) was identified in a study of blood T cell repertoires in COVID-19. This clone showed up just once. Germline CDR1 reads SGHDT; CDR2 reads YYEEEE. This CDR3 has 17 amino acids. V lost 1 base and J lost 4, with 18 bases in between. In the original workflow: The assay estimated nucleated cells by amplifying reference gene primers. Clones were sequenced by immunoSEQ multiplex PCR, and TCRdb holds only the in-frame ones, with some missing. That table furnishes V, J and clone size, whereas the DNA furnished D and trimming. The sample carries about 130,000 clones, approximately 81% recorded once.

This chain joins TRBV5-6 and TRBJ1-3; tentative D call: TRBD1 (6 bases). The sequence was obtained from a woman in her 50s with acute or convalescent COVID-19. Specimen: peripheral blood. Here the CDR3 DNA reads TGTGCCAGCAGCTTGATGGCAGGGGATTTTTTAGGAAACACCATATATTTT. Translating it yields CASSLMAGDFLGNTIYF.